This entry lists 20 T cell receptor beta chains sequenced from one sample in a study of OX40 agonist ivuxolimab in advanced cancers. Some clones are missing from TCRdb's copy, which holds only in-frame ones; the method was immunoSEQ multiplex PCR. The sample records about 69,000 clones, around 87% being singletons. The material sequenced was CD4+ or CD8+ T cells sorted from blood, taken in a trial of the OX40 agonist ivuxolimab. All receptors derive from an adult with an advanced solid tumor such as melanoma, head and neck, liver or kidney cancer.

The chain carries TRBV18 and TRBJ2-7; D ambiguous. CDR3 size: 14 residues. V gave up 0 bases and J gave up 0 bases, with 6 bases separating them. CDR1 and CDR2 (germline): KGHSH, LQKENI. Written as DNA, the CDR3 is TGTGCCAGCTCACCACCAGAGAGCTCCTACGAGCAGTACTTC. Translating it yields CASSPPESSYEQYF.

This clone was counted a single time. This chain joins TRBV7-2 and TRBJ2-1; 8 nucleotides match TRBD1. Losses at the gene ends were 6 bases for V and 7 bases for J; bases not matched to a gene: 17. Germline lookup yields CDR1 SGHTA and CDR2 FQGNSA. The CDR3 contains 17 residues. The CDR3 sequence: CASRTGALDLPANEQFF. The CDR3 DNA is TGTGCCAGCAGGACAGGGGCGTTAGATTTGCCGGCGAATGAGCAGTTCTTC. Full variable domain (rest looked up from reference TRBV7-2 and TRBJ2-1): GAGVSQSPSNKVTEKGKDVELRCDPISGHTALYWYRQSLGQGLEFLIYFQGNSAPDKSGLPSDRFSAERTGGSVSTLTIQRTQQEDSAVYLCASRTGALDLPANEQFFGPGTRLTVL.

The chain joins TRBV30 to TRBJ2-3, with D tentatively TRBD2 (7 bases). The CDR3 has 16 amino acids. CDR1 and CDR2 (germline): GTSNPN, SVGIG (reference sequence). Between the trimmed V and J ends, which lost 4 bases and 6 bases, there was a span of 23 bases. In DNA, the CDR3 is TGTGCCTGGAACGTTAATATTGGCAGGGGAGGGGATACGCAGTATTTT. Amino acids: CAWNVNIGRGGDTQYF.

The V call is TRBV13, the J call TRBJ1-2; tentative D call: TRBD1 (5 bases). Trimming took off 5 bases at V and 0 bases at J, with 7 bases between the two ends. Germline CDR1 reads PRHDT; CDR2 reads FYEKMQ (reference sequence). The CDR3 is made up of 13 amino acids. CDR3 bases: TGTGCCAGCAGCCGGGGGGCTAACTATGGCTACACCTTC. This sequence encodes CASSRGANYGYTF.

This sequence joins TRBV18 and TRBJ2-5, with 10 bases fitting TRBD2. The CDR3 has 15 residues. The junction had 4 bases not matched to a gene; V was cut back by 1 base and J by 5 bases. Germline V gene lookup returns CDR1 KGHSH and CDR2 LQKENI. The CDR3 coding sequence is TGTGCCAGCTCACCACGGGGGACTAGCGCGGAGACCCAGTACTTC. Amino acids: CASSPRGTSAETQYF.

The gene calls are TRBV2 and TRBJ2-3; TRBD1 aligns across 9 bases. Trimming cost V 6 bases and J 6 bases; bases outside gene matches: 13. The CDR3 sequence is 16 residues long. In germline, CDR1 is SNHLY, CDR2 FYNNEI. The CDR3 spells CASRPPGTGSMDTQYF. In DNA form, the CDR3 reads TGTGCCAGCAGACCCCCCGGGACAGGGAGCATGGATACGCAGTATTTT. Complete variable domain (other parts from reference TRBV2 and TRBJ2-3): EPEVTQTPSHQVTQMGQEVILRCVPISNHLYFYWYRQILGQKVEFLVSFYNNEISEKSEIFDDQFSVERPDGSNFTLKIRSTKLEDSAMYFCASRPPGTGSMDTQYFGPGTRLTVL.

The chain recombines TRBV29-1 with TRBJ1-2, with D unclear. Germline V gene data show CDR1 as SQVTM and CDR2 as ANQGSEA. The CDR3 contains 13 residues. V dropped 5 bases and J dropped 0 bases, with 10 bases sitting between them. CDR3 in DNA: TGCAGCGTTAGACCAGCAGCTAACTATGGCTACACCTTC. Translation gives CSVRPAANYGYTF.

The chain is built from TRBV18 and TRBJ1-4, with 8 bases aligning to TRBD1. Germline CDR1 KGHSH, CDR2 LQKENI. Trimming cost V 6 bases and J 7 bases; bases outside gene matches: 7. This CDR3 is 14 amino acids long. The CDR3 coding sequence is TGTGCCAGCTCCGCGGGACAGGCGCCTGAAAAACTGTTTTTT. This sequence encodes CASSAGQAPEKLFF.

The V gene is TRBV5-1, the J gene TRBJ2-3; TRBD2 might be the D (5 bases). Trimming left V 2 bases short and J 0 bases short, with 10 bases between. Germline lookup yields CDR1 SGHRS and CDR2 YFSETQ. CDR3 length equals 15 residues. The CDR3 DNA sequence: TGCGCCAGCAGCTTCGGGATTACTAGCACAGATACGCAGTATTTT. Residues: CASSFGITSTDTQYF. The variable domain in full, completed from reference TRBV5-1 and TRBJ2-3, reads KAGVTQTPRYLIKTRGQQVTLSCSPISGHRSVSWYQQTPGQGLQFLFEYFSETQRNKGNFPGRFSGRQFSNSRSEMNVSTLELGDSALYLCASSFGITSTDTQYFGPGTRLTVL.

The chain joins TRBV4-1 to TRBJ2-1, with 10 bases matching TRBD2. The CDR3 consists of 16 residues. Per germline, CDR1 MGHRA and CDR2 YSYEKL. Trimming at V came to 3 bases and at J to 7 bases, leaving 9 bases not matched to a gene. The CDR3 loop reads CASSHLAGVTGNEQFF. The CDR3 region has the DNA TGCGCCAGCAGCCACCTAGCGGGAGTGACGGGAAATGAGCAGTTCTTC.

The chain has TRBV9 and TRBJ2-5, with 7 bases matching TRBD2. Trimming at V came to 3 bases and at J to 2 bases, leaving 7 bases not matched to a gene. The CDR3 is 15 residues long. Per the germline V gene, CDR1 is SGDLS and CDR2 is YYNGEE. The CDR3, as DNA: TGTGCCAGCAGCGGGAACCGGCGGGGGCAAGAGACCCAGTACTTC. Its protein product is CASSGNRRGQETQYF.

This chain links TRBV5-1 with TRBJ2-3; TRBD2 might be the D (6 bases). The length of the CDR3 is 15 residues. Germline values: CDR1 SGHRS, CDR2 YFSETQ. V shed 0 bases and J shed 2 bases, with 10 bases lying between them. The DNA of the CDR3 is TGCGCCAGCAGCTTGGGCGGGATTGACACAGATACGCAGTATTTT. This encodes CASSLGGIDTDTQYF.

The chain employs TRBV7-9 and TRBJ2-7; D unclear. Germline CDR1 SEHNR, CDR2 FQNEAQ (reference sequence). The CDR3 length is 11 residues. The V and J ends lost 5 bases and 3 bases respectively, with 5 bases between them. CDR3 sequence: CASSLNYEQYF. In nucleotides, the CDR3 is TGTGCCAGCAGCCTAAACTACGAGCAGTACTTC.

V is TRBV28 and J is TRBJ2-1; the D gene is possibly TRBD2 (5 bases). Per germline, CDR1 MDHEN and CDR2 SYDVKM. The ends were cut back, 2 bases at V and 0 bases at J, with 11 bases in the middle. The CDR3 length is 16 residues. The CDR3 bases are TGTGCCAGCAGTTTACATGGTGCGGGCTCCTACAATGAGCAGTTCTTC. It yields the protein CASSLHGAGSYNEQFF.

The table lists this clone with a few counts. CDR3 coding DNA: TGTGCCAGCAGTGAAGCGCGAGGAGGATCGAACTATGGCTACACCTTC. It yields the protein CASSEARGGSNYGYTF. V and J are TRBV6-1 and TRBJ1-2; D uncertain. Germline values: CDR1 MNHNS, CDR2 SASEGT. Between the trimmed V and J ends, which lost 0 bases and 2 bases, there was a span of 13 bases. CDR3 length: 16 amino acids.

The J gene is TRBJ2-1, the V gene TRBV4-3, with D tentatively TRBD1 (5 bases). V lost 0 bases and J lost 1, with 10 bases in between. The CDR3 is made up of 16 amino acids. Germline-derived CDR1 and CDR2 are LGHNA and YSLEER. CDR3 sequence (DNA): TGCGCCAGCAGCCAAGAGTTGTCAGGGTCCTACAATGAGCAGTTCTTC. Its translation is CASSQELSGSYNEQFF.

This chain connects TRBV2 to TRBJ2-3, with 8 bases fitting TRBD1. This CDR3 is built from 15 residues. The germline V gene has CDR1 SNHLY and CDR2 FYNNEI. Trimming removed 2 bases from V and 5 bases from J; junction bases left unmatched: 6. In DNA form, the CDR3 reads TGTGCCAGCAGTGAAAACAGGGGGTCGATAGATACGCAGTATTTT. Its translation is CASSENRGSIDTQYF.

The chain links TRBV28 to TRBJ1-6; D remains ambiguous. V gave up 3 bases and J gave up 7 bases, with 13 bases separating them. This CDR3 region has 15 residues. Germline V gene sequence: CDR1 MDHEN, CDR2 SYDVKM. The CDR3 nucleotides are TGTGCCAGCAGTTTCGGGCGCAGACCCAATTCACCCCTCCACTTT. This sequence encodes CASSFGRRPNSPLHF.

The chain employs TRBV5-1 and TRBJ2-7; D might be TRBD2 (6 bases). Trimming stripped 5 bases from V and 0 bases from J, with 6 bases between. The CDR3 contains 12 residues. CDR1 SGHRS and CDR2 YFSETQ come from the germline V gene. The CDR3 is CASRGGSYEQYF. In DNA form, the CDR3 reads TGCGCCAGCAGGGGGGGCTCCTACGAGCAGTACTTC.

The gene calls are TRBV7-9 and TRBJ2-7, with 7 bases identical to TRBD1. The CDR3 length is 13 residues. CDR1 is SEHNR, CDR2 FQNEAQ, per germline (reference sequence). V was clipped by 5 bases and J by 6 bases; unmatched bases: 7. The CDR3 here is CASSNTGVGEQYF. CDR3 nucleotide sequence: TGTGCCAGCAGCAATACAGGGGTTGGCGAGCAGTACTTC.